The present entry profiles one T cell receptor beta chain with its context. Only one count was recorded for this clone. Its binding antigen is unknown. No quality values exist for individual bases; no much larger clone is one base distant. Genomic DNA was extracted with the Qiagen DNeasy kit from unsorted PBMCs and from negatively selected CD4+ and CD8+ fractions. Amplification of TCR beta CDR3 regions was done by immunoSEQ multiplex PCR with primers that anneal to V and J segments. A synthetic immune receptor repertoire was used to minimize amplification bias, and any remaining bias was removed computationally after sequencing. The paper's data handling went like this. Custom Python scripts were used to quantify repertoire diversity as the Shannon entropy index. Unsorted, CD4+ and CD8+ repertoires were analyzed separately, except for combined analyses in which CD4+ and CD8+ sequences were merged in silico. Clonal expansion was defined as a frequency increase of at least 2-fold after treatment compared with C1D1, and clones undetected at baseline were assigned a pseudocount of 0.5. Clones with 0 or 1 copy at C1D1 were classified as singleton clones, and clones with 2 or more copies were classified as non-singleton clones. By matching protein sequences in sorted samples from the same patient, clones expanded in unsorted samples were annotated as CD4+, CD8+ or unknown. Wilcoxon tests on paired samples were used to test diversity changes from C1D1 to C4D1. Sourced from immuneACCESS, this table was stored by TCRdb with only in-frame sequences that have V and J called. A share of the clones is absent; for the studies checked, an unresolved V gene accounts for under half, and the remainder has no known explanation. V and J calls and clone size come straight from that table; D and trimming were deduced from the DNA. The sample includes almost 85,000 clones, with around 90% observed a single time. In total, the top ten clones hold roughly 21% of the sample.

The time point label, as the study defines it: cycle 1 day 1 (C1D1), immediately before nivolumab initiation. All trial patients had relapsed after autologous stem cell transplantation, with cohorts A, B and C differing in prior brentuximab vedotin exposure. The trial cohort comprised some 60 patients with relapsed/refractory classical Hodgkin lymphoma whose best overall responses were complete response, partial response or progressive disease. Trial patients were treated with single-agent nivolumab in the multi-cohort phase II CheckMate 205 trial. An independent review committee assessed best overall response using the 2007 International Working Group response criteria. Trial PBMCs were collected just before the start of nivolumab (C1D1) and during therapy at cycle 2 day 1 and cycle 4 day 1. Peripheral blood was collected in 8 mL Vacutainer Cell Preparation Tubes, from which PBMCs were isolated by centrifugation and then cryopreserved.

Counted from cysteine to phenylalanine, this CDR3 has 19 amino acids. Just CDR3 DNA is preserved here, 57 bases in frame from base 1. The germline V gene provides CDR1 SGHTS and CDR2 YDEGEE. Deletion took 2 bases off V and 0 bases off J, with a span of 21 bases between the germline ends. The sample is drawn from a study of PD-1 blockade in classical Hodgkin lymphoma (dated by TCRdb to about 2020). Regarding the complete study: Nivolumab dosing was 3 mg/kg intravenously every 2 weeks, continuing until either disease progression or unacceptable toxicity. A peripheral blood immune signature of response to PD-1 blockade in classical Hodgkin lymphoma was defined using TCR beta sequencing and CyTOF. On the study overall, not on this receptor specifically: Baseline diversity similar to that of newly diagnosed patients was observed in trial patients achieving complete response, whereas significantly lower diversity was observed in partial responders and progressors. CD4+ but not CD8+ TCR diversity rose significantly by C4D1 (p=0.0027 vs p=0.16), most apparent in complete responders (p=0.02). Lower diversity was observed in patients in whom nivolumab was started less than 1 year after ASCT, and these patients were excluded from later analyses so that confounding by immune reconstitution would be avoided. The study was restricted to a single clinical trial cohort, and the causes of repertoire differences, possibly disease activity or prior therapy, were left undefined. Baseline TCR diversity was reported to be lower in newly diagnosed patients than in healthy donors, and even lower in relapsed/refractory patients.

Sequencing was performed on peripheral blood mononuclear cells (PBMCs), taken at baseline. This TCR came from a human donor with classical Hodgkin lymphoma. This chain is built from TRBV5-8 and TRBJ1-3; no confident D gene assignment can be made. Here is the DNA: TGTGCCAGCAGCTTTGGGCAGCTTCTTCCCCGGCGCTCTGGAAACACCATATATTTT. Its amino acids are CASSFGQLLPRRSGNTIYF.